This T cell receptor beta chain was obtained from a study of T-cell memory formation after mild COVID-19. Study as a whole: TCR clusters were mostly donor specific. Findings and limits, study-wide: Later expanders leaned CD4+, whereas day 15 to 85 contracting clones were balanced CD4/CD8. Among clones peaking at day 37 in the second wave, SARS-CoV-2 specificity remained unconfirmed. Pre-infection memory harbored some responding clones, suggesting cross-reactive memory joined.

A word on this clonotype: Its antigen remains unidentified.

TCRdb fed the 5' RACE reads into MiXCR, producing one record per CDR3 protein. The sample yields about 160,000 distinct CDR3 sequences, about 28% seen once. The sequence derives from an adult woman who had mild COVID-19 (a few samples of this study predate the infection). Cell type and time point are not known. Material for sequencing was PBMCs or a T cell subset sorted from them (not recorded which).

The CDR3 nucleotides read TGTGCCAGCAGTGAAAACGTTTTACCAGGGGGTTCGGAAAAACTGTTTTTT. Translated: CASSENVLPGGSEKLFF. The chain is built from TRBV6-1 and TRBJ1-4, with 7 positions matching TRBD1. This CDR3 is 17 amino acids long. The germline V gene encodes CDR1 MNHNS and CDR2 SASEGT. The junction had 14 bases not matched to a gene; V was cut back by 2 bases and J by 8 bases.